This T cell receptor beta chain was profiled in a study of T cell responses to AZD1222 COVID-19 vaccine. Findings and caveats of the study: The donor cohort was predominantly white British with a female majority, and clonal diversity may have been underestimated. Just a handful of people given AZD1222 tested seropositive at baseline. Repertoires in all cases were sampled only once the peak T cell response had passed.

Clones were read by immunoSEQ multiplex PCR, and TCRdb kept only the in-frame ones, dropping some. The sample has about 130,000 clones; roughly 92% are singletons. Germline values: CDR1 LGHDT, CDR2 YNNKEL (reference sequence). The CDR3 runs to 17 residues. V was clipped by 1 base and J by 4 bases, with 19 bases between them. In the case of this clone: Its antigen is unidentified.

This specimen was peripheral blood, taken on day 0 of AZD1222 vaccination. The chain couples TRBV3-1 (or the pseudogene TRBV3-2) to TRBJ2-5, with D perhaps TRBD1 or TRBD2 (5 bases each). The sequence was collected from an adult in good health. The CDR3 DNA is TGTGCCAGCAGCCAAGGGGGAGCTGGGGCTCTCTTAGAGACCCAGTACTTC. It codes for CASSQGGAGALLETQYF.